One sample yielded the 23 T cell receptor beta chains listed below, sequenced in a study of T cells after yellow fever vaccination. TCRdb recomputed calls from the 5' RACE reads with MiXCR, one row per CDR3 protein. The table lists approximately 260,000 distinct CDR3 sequences, over 10% of them singletons, with around 0.49% in the top ten. The sample was CD4+ T cells sorted from PBMCs, taken 45 days after the yellow fever booster vaccination. These receptors originate from a man aged 25 to 40 who received the YFV17D yellow fever vaccine.

The V and J genes are TRBV29-1 and TRBJ1-2, with 8 bases matching TRBD1. This CDR3 comprises 14 residues. Germline loops: CDR1 SQVTM, CDR2 ANQGSEA. V was pared by 4 bases and J by 1 base, with 5 bases of the junction left unmatched. Here the CDR3 DNA reads TGCAGCGTTGGGGGGACAGGAGGTAACTATGGCTACACCTTC. Translated: CSVGGTGGNYGYTF. Drawing the rest from reference TRBV29-1 and TRBJ1-2, the complete variable domain is SAVISQKPSRDICQRGTSLTIQCQVDSQVTMMFWYRQQPGQSLTLIATANQGSEATYESGFVIDKFPISRPNLTFSTLTVSNMSPEDSSIYLCSVGGTGGNYGYTFGSGTRLTVV.

This clonotype was counted only a few times. This sequence joins TRBV20-1 and TRBJ2-7; 9 positions agree with TRBD1. Unmatched junction bases numbered 7, after V lost 3 bases and J lost 4 bases. The CDR3 contains 14 residues. Germline CDR1 and CDR2: DFQATT and SNEGSKA (reference sequence). The DNA of the CDR3 is TGCAGTGCTAGGGGGACAGGGAACCCTTACGAGCAGTACTTC. Amino acids: CSARGTGNPYEQYF.

This clonotype was detected a few times. This rearrangement joins TRBV12-3 or TRBV12-4 to TRBJ2-2, with D tentatively TRBD1 or TRBD2 (6 bases each). V lost 3 bases and J lost 4, with 27 bases in between. CDR3 size: 20 residues. CDR3 nucleotides: TGTGCCAGCAGTTTCGAGCAGGGGCGTTACGGGAGTTTGGGCACCGGGGAGCTGTTTTTT. It translates to CASSFEQGRYGSLGTGELFF.

V is TRBV7-2 and J is TRBJ2-5; no clear D. The CDR3 contains 14 residues. Deletions cut 1 base from V and 1 base from J, with 7 bases between. Germline CDR1 reads SGHTA; CDR2 reads FQGNSA. Here the CDR3 reads CASSLGPGQETQYF. The CDR3 DNA reads TGTGCCAGCAGCTTAGGTCCGGGCCAAGAGACCCAGTACTTC. The variable domain in full, completed from reference TRBV7-2 and TRBJ2-5, reads GAGVSQSPSNKVTEKGKDVELRCDPISGHTALYWYRQSLGQGLEFLIYFQGNSAPDKSGLPSDRFSAERTGGSVSTLTIQRTQQEDSAVYLCASSLGPGQETQYFGPGTRLLVL.

V usage is TRBV5-4 and J usage is TRBJ2-3; D may be TRBD1 (5 bases). V lost 4 bases, J lost 4 bases, and 13 bases lay in between. In germline, CDR1 is SGHNT, CDR2 YYREEE (reference sequence). CDR3 length equals 14 residues. CDR3 loop: CASSTPQGPDTQYF. The CDR3 coding sequence is TGTGCCAGCAGCACACCCCAGGGTCCAGATACGCAGTATTTT.

The chain couples TRBV7-2 to TRBJ2-1, with D perhaps matching TRBD2 (5 bases). CDR1 and CDR2 from the germline V gene are SGHTA and FQGNSA. The CDR3 is 11 amino acids. V shed 2 bases and J shed 12 bases, with 8 bases lying between them. The CDR3 sequence is CASSLMGVQFF. CDR3 DNA: TGTGCCAGCAGCTTAATGGGAGTGCAGTTCTTC.

Regarding this clonotype: One end of the junction is discordant with germline, which a read error may explain. This sequence joins TRBV7-3 and TRBJ2-1; weak D call: TRBD2 (7 bases). The germline V gene encodes CDR1 SGHTA and CDR2 FQGTGA. The CDR3 spans 16 residues. The CDR3 region is CAISLKRRGPADEQFF. CDR3 DNA sequence: TGTGCCATCAGCTTAAAACGGCGGGGGCCAGCTGATGAGCAGTTCTTC.

The chain links TRBV12-3 or TRBV12-4 to TRBJ2-2, with 10 bases lining up with TRBD1. CDR3 length: 17 residues. Trimming at V came to 4 bases and at J to 0 bases, leaving 5 bases not matched to a gene. CDR3 sequence (DNA): TGTGCCAGCAGTTCCAAGGGACAGGGGTCGAACACCGGGGAGCTGTTTTTT. This codes for CASSSKGQGSNTGELFF.

V usage is TRBV28 and J usage is TRBJ2-1, with TRBD2 matching over 9 bases. The CDR3 contains 15 residues. V dropped 6 bases and J dropped 1; count of bases not matched to a gene: 4. The germline V gene encodes CDR1 MDHEN and CDR2 SYDVKM. This chain's CDR3 is CASSSSGTSYNEQFF. The CDR3 DNA reads TGTGCCAGCAGCTCTAGCGGGACGTCCTACAATGAGCAGTTCTTC.

This clonotype was observed a few times. The CDR3 loop is CASNPFQGNTEAFF. The CDR3 DNA sequence: TGTGCCAGCAACCCCTTTCAGGGAAACACTGAAGCTTTCTTT. The chain uses TRBV11-2 and TRBJ1-1, with D perhaps TRBD1 (5 bases). V lost 7 bases and J 2 bases, leaving 14 bases between the germline ends. From germline, CDR1 is SGHAT and CDR2 FQNNGV. The CDR3 extends over 14 amino acids.

The gene calls are TRBV2 and TRBJ2-7; D is undetermined. Germline V gene lookup returns CDR1 SNHLY and CDR2 FYNNEI. Trimming pared 7 bases from V and 4 bases from J, leaving 17 bases between. The CDR3 has 14 amino acids. CDR3 amino acids: CASNPGGREYEQYF. DNA of the CDR3: TGTGCCAGCAATCCGGGCGGAAGAGAGTACGAGCAGTACTTC.

This clonotype has only a few counts. The chain carries TRBV19 and TRBJ1-5; unclear D gene. Trimming removed 5 bases at V and 4 bases at J, with 6 bases between. The CDR3 has 12 residues. The germline gives CDR1 LNHDA, CDR2 SQIVND (reference sequence). The CDR3 region is CASSPRNQPQHF. In nucleotides, the CDR3 is TGTGCCAGTAGTCCCAGAAATCAGCCCCAGCATTTT.

J is TRBJ2-5 and V is TRBV5-1; tentative D call: TRBD1 (6 bases). Deletions cut 6 bases from V and 0 bases from J, with 12 bases between. Germline V gene lookup returns CDR1 SGHRS and CDR2 YFSETQ. The CDR3 totals 14 residues. In nucleotides, the CDR3 is TGCGCCAGCACACGGGACACCAACCAAGAGACCCAGTACTTC. This codes for CASTRDTNQETQYF.

This clonotype showed up just a few times. V is TRBV28 and J is TRBJ2-1, with TRBD1 matching over 8 bases. CDR3 size: 13 residues. V was pared by 6 bases and J by 9 bases, with 7 bases of the junction left unmatched. Per germline, CDR1 MDHEN and CDR2 SYDVKM. The CDR3 protein is CASRETTGGEQFF. The CDR3, as DNA: TGTGCCAGCAGGGAAACCACAGGGGGTGAGCAGTTCTTC.

This clonotype was picked up many times. The gene calls are TRBV29-1 and TRBJ2-7; a weak D match, TRBD1 (7 bases). V was clipped by 1 base and J by 6 bases, with 16 bases between them. The CDR3 has 14 residues. Looked up from germline, CDR1 is SQVTM and CDR2 is ANQGSEA. CDR3 DNA: TGCAGCGTTGAAGTGGGTGGAGGGGGCCTCGAGCAGTACTTC. This gives the protein CSVEVGGGGLEQYF.

This clonotype was seen repeatedly, ten times or more. The chain links TRBV20-1 to TRBJ2-7, with unresolved D. CDR3 length: 11 residues. V gave up 3 bases and J gave up 6 bases, with 9 bases separating them. Germline-derived CDR1 and CDR2 are DFQATT and SNEGSKA (reference sequence). CDR3 region: CSASDGGEQYF. CDR3 nucleotide sequence: TGCAGTGCTAGTGACGGTGGCGAGCAGTACTTC.

This chain joins TRBV19 and TRBJ2-7; D gene ambiguous. This CDR3 contains 13 residues. Germline V gene lookup returns CDR1 LNHDA and CDR2 SQIVND (reference sequence). V dropped 6 bases and J dropped 6 bases, with 15 bases sitting between them. The CDR3 is CASRPAKGLEQYF. As DNA, the CDR3 is TGTGCCAGTAGACCGGCCAAGGGCCTCGAGCAGTACTTC.

CDR3 loop: CASSPAGLLTSEREQYF. The CDR3 DNA sequence: TGTGCCAGCTCACCCGCGGGACTCCTAACCTCCGAGCGCGAGCAGTACTTC. The rearrangement links TRBV18 to TRBJ2-7; possibly TRBD2 for D (6 bases). The germline V gene encodes CDR1 KGHSH and CDR2 LQKENI. Between the trimmed V and J ends, which lost 3 bases and 6 bases, there was a span of 24 bases. This CDR3 has 17 amino acids.

This clonotype showed up just a few times. V is TRBV11-3 and J is TRBJ2-5, with TRBD1 matching 9 bases. Losses at the gene ends were 4 bases for V and 4 bases for J; bases not matched to a gene: 10. Germline V gene data show CDR1 as SGHNT and CDR2 as YENEEA. The CDR3 spans 16 residues. This CDR3 is CASSSSRTGESETQYF. The CDR3 DNA reads as TGTGCCAGCAGCTCCTCCCGGACAGGGGAATCAGAGACCCAGTACTTC.

This clonotype was counted ten times or more. The junction does not match germline at one end; this may be a read error. This rearrangement joins TRBV2 to TRBJ2-7, with 9 bases lining up with TRBD1. Looked up from germline, CDR1 is SNHLY and CDR2 is FYNNEI. The CDR3 extends over 12 amino acids. Here the CDR3 reads CAKGTGTYEQYF. CDR3 nucleotide sequence: TGCGCAAAAGGGACAGGGACCTACGAGCAGTACTTC.

The rearrangement joins TRBV20-1 to TRBJ2-1; D is unresolved. CDR1 is DFQATT and CDR2 is SNEGSKA in the germline V gene (reference sequence). The CDR3 length is 14 residues. Trimming shortened V by 3 bases and J by 10 bases, and 19 bases separated the two germline ends. CDR3 DNA sequence: TGCAGTGCTAGCGGGCTAGAGGCGTCCCGAGAGCAGTTCTTC. Amino acids: CSASGLEASREQFF.

This clonotype was recorded at least ten times. This chain uses TRBV6-5 with TRBJ1-6, with D perhaps TRBD1 (5 bases). The CDR3 totals 15 residues. Germline V gene sequence: CDR1 MNHEY, CDR2 SVGAGI. The V gene lost 2 bases and the J gene lost 5 bases, with 10 bases spanning the gap. The CDR3 bases are TGTGCCAGCAGTTACACGGACAAACATAATTCACCCCTCCACTTT. It is translated as CASSYTDKHNSPLHF.

In DNA, the CDR3 is TGTGCCAGCAGCTCAGGTCGGTACGAGCAGTACTTC. Its protein is CASSSGRYEQYF. The rearrangement links TRBV7-2 to TRBJ2-7; D ambiguous. The length of the CDR3 is 12 residues. Germline values: CDR1 SGHTA, CDR2 FQGNSA. V lost 4 bases to trimming and J lost 4 bases, with 8 bases between them.